At least ten counts were recorded for the clone carrying this TCR beta chain. The antigen remains unidentified. These data are taken from a study of identical twins. General study results and limits: Excess sharing by twins proved weaker in beta out-of-frame sequences. Out-of-frame TCR alpha sharing observed in monozygotic twins exceeded model estimates.

Each cDNA held unique molecular identifiers, and template switching gave it a universal primer site. One entry per CDR3 protein results from TCRdb running MiXCR on the 5' RACE reads. There are about 240,000 distinct CDR3 sequences in the sample; 10% to 13% occur only once, and over 8% lies in the top ten. The CDR3 has 14 residues. Trimming shortened V by 7 bases and J by 2 bases, and 11 bases separated the two germline ends. This TCR was recovered from a man aged 45-60 years in good health. V usage is TRBV12-3 or TRBV12-4 and J usage is TRBJ2-2; perhaps TRBD2 as D (5 bases). Source material: memory T cells sorted from blood. In nucleotides, the CDR3 is TGTGCCAGCAAAGGACTTCCTAACACCGGGGAGCTGTTTTTT. Translating gives CASKGLPNTGELFF.